The 2 T cell receptor beta chains in this list originate from one sample, sequenced in a study of Ad26.COV2.S vaccination and SARS-CoV-2 variants (dated by TCRdb to the early 2020s). The method behind the library was the immunoSEQ multiplex PCR assay. TCRdb obtained this table from immuneACCESS and retained in-frame rearrangements with V and J assigned. These tables miss some clones; where compared with another copy, unresolved V genes account for less than half of the shortfall, and the remainder is unexplained. The sample table shows 250,000 to 300,000 clones, and 87% are seen once. The ten largest clonotypes hold 3% to 4% of the sample. In the paper's terms, the treatment or condition label means: around 19 received Ad26.COV2.S at low or high dose, single or two shots; roughly 5 received placebo; per-sample allocation not given. Repertoires of vaccine and placebo recipients were sequenced from samples taken on day 63 after the first injection.

Sample: peripheral blood, taken in a trial of Ad26.COV2.S vaccine versus placebo. These receptor sequences come from a person between 18 and 60 years old who received the Ad26.COV2.S COVID-19 vaccine or a placebo.

This chain joins TRBV3-1 (or the pseudogene TRBV3-2) and TRBJ2-1, with 8 positions matching TRBD1. Trimming removed 6 bases from V and 7 bases from J; junction bases left unmatched: 5. Germline loops: CDR1 LGHDT, CDR2 YNNKEL (reference sequence). The CDR3 is made up of 13 amino acids. Written as DNA, the CDR3 is TGTGCCAGCAGGCAGGGGGCCAGGAATGAGCAGTTCTTC. Amino acid sequence: CASRQGARNEQFF.

CDR3 sequence (DNA): TGCGCCAGCAGCTTGGGAGGGGCAACTAATGAAAAACTGTTTTTT. Its protein product is CASSLGGATNEKLFF. The chain uses TRBV5-1 and TRBJ1-4, with a weak D call TRBD1 (5 bases). The ends were cut back, 0 bases at V and 0 bases at J, with 6 bases in the middle. The CDR3 sequence is 15 residues long. The germline gives CDR1 SGHRS, CDR2 YFSETQ.